These 29 T cell receptor beta chains were sequenced from one sample in a study of PD-L1 blockade in urothelial cancer. Time point: pretreatment peripheral blood. Clones were sequenced by immunoSEQ multiplex PCR, and TCRdb holds only the in-frame ones, with some missing. The top ten clones hold 1% to 1.5% of a sample with approximately 50,000 clones, 75% to 90% of them seen once. Sample: PBMCs, taken around atezolizumab (anti-PD-L1) treatment. The receptors derive from a man aged 45-60 years with urothelial cancer.

The genes are TRBV5-1 and TRBJ1-1, with D tentatively TRBD1 (6 bases). Germline CDR1 reads SGHRS; CDR2 reads YFSETQ. V gave up 0 bases and J gave up 1 base, with 16 bases separating them. This CDR3 comprises 17 residues. Written as DNA, the CDR3 is TGCGCCAGCAGCTTGGGTGGTGGGGGCGGAGGGAACACTGAAGCTTTCTTT. Its protein product is CASSLGGGGGGNTEAFF.

The chain is built from TRBV30 and TRBJ2-3, with a weak D call TRBD2 (5 bases). Trimming cost V 2 bases and J 2 bases, with 17 bases left between them. The CDR3 totals 16 residues. CDR1 is GTSNPN and CDR2 is SVGIG in the germline V gene (reference sequence). This CDR3 is CAWSPLGSSPTDTQYF. The CDR3 DNA reads TGTGCCTGGAGTCCCCTAGGGAGCTCCCCCACAGATACGCAGTATTTT. Full variable domain (missing parts from reference TRBV30 and TRBJ2-3): SQTIHQWPATLVQPVGSPLSLECTVEGTSNPNLYWYRQAAGRGLQLLFYSVGIGQISSEVPQNLSASRPQDRQFILSSKKLLLSDSGFYLCAWSPLGSSPTDTQYFGPGTRLTVL.

Concerning this clone: One end of the junction fails to match germline, which may point to a read error. The chain carries TRBV11-2 and TRBJ2-5, with D possibly TRBD1 on 6 matching bases. Germline CDR1 SGHAT, CDR2 FQNNGV. The CDR3 has 16 residues. The CDR3 loop reads CASSVDSSRGAETQYF. Here the CDR3 DNA reads TGTGCCAGCAGCGTAGACAGTTCCAGGGGCGCAGAGACCCAGTACTTC.

This chain uses TRBV5-4 with TRBJ1-4, with 7 nucleotides matching TRBD1. This CDR3 region has 15 residues. Trimming cost V 4 bases and J 5 bases; bases outside gene matches: 8. CDR1 is SGHNT and CDR2 is YYREEE in the germline V gene (reference sequence). CDR3 loop: CASSRTDRVNEKLFF. Here the CDR3 DNA reads TGTGCCAGCAGCCGTACCGACAGGGTAAATGAAAAACTGTTTTTT. The entire variable domain, with the rest obtained from reference TRBV5-4 and TRBJ1-4, is as follows: ETGVTQSPTHLIKTRGQQVTLRCSSQSGHNTVSWYQQALGQGPQFIFQYYREEENGRGNFPPRFSGLQFPNYSSELNVNALELDDSALYLCASSRTDRVNEKLFFGSGTQLSVL.

This chain connects TRBV5-1 to TRBJ2-7; 7 bases align to TRBD1. The germline CDR1 and CDR2 sequences are SGHRS and YFSETQ. CDR3 length: 16 residues. The trim removed 0 bases at V and 4 bases at J, leaving 10 bases unmatched. Written as DNA, the CDR3 is TGCGCCAGCAGCTTGGAAAAGACAGGGAGAGGTTACGAGCAGTACTTC. Translating it yields CASSLEKTGRGYEQYF.

This clone has a handful of counts. The rearrangement uses TRBV9 and TRBJ1-5; 7 nucleotides align to TRBD1. V trimming: 3 bases; J trimming: 0 bases; junction bases outside the gene matches: 0. The CDR3 length is 14 residues. The germline gives CDR1 SGDLS, CDR2 YYNGEE. CDR3 nucleotide sequence: TGTGCCAGCAGCGGGACAGGTAGCAATCAGCCCCAGCATTTT. It codes for CASSGTGSNQPQHF.

The rearrangement joins TRBV5-1 to TRBJ2-5; 12 bases are a match to TRBD2. Germline CDR1 is SGHRS and CDR2 is YFSETQ. The CDR3 is made up of 14 amino acids. V gave up 6 bases and J gave up 5 bases; unmatched junction bases: 5. Written as DNA, the CDR3 is TGCGCCAGCAAAAACCTAGCGGGAGGGGAGACCCAGTACTTC. This codes for CASKNLAGGETQYF.

J is TRBJ1-2 and V is TRBV27; 9 bases line up with TRBD1. Germline trimming cut 5 bases from V and 4 bases from J; bases unmatched to any gene: 8. The CDR3 sequence is 15 residues long. From germline, CDR1 is MNHEY and CDR2 SMNVEV (reference sequence). CDR3 in DNA: TGTGCCAGCAGTCTCGGGACAGGGAGTAGCTATGGCTACACCTTC. Its protein is CASSLGTGSSYGYTF.

CDR3 in DNA: TGTGCCATCAGTGATTCCGGACAGGGCCCGAACACCGGGGAGCTGTTTTTT. Amino acids: CAISDSGQGPNTGELFF. The chain has TRBV10-3 and TRBJ2-2; 8 bases match TRBD1. The J segment lost 0 bases and the V segment lost 3 bases, leaving 6 bases of the junction unmatched. Per the germline V gene, CDR1 is ENHRY and CDR2 is SYGVKD. The CDR3 is 17 residues long.

The rearrangement joins TRBV5-1 to TRBJ2-1, with 7 positions matching TRBD2. Germline lookup yields CDR1 SGHRS and CDR2 YFSETQ. This CDR3 comprises 16 residues. With V trimmed by 0 bases and J by 5 bases, 8 bases remained unmatched. The CDR3, as DNA: TGCGCCAGCAGCTTGGGGACCCCGCGGGGGAACAATGAGCAGTTCTTC. Translated: CASSLGTPRGNNEQFF.

J is TRBJ1-2 and V is TRBV6-6; 7 nucleotides match TRBD1. CDR1 and CDR2 (germline): MNHNY, SVGAGI (reference sequence). V gave up 6 bases and J gave up 7 bases; unmatched junction bases: 5. The CDR3 totals 12 residues. DNA of the CDR3: TGTGCCAGCAGGGAGACAGGGTTTGGCTACACCTTC. This codes for CASRETGFGYTF.

The gene calls are TRBV27 and TRBJ2-5; D possibly corresponds to TRBD2 (7 bases). Germline V gives CDR1 MNHEY, CDR2 SMNVEV (reference sequence). Trimming stripped 1 base from V and 5 bases from J, with 17 bases between. The CDR3 extends over 16 amino acids. The CDR3 DNA sequence: TGTGCCAGCAGTTTATTCGCGGGGGCCCCGGGGGAGACCCAGTACTTC. This encodes CASSLFAGAPGETQYF.

CDR3 sequence reads: CASTLDFEREQFF. DNA for the CDR3: TGTGCCAGCACCCTGGATTTCGAGAGGGAGCAGTTCTTC. The chain links TRBV2 to TRBJ2-1; D gene unclear. The CDR3 has 13 amino acids. The germline V gene encodes CDR1 SNHLY and CDR2 FYNNEI. V was pared by 7 bases and J by 10 bases, with 17 bases between.

The CDR3 bases are TGTGCCAGCAGGACAGGGTATACCGGGGAGCTGTTTTTT. Translation: CASRTGYTGELFF. The V call is TRBV6-1, the J call TRBJ2-2; 7 bases align to TRBD1. This CDR3 has 13 residues. V lost 6 bases, J lost 5 bases, and 3 bases stayed unmatched. Per the germline V gene, CDR1 is MNHNS and CDR2 is SASEGT.

V is TRBV27 and J is TRBJ1-6, with D tentatively TRBD1 (5 bases). The CDR3 is 15 amino acids. Germline lookup yields CDR1 MNHEY and CDR2 SMNVEV (reference sequence). Trimming shortened V by 2 bases and J by 8 bases, and 13 bases separated the two germline ends. The CDR3 region is CASSLEGVNHSPLHF. CDR3 nucleotides: TGTGCCAGCAGTTTAGAAGGGGTCAATCATTCACCCCTCCACTTT.

The chain is built from TRBV30 and TRBJ1-5; 8 nucleotides agree with TRBD1. V dropped 1 base and J dropped 4; count of bases not matched to a gene: 6. The CDR3 length is 15 residues. In germline, CDR1 is GTSNPN, CDR2 SVGIG (reference sequence). The CDR3 reads CAWSGGQGKNQPQHF. The CDR3 DNA sequence: TGTGCCTGGAGTGGCGGACAGGGTAAGAATCAGCCCCAGCATTTT.

The chain combines TRBV5-1 with TRBJ2-1, with 13 bases aligning to TRBD2. V gave up 6 bases and J gave up 9 bases; unmatched junction bases: 6. The germline V gene has CDR1 SGHRS and CDR2 YFSETQ. CDR3 length: 14 residues. The CDR3 sequence is CASTRTSGGREQFF. DNA for the CDR3: TGCGCCAGCACACGGACTAGCGGGGGCCGTGAGCAGTTCTTC.

The V gene is TRBV19, the J gene TRBJ1-2; possible D gene TRBD1, 5 bases. This CDR3 comprises 14 residues. Trimming took off 3 bases at V and 4 bases at J, with 12 bases between the two ends. Looked up from germline, CDR1 is LNHDA and CDR2 is SQIVND (reference sequence). The CDR3 reads CASSITQGGYGYTF. CDR3 in DNA: TGTGCCAGTAGTATTACCCAGGGTGGCTATGGCTACACCTTC.

V is TRBV5-1 and J is TRBJ2-1; 8 nucleotides line up with TRBD2. Germline V lookup: CDR1 SGHRS, CDR2 YFSETQ. CDR3 length: 15 residues. J was trimmed by 1 base and V by 4 bases; bases with no gene match: 4. The DNA of the CDR3 is TGCGCCAGCAGCGCCGGGAGGGCTTCCTACAATGAGCAGTTCTTC. This encodes CASSAGRASYNEQFF.

This rearrangement joins TRBV5-6 to TRBJ2-5; 14 nucleotides match TRBD2. The CDR3 totals 18 residues. Unmatched junction bases numbered 13, after V lost 7 bases and J lost 2 bases. Germline V gene data show CDR1 as SGHDT and CDR2 as YYEEEE. In nucleotides, the CDR3 is TGTGCCAGCGCCTCCGGGACTAGCGGGAGACGGAGTCAAGAGACCCAGTACTTC. The encoded protein is CASASGTSGRRSQETQYF. The full variable domain, its missing parts supplied by reference TRBV5-6 and TRBJ2-5, is DAGVTQSPTHLIKTRGQQVTLRCSPKSGHDTVSWYQQALGQGPQFIFQYYEEEERQRGNFPDRFSGHQFPNYSSELNVNALLLGDSALYLCASASGTSGRRSQETQYFGPGTRLLVL.

This chain connects TRBV27 to TRBJ1-1, with a possible D match to TRBD1 (5 bases). V shed 0 bases and J shed 0 bases, with 11 bases lying between them. The germline CDR1 and CDR2 sequences are MNHEY and SMNVEV (reference sequence). The CDR3 has 16 amino acids. CDR3 bases: TGTGCCAGCAGTTTATCCAGGAGGGGCATGAACACTGAAGCTTTCTTT. Its protein is CASSLSRRGMNTEAFF.

The chain carries TRBV2 and TRBJ1-5, with 9 bases that match TRBD1. CDR1 and CDR2 from the germline V gene are SNHLY and FYNNEI. The CDR3 sequence is 15 residues long. J gave up 2 bases and V 7 bases, and 6 bases lay outside the gene matches. This chain's CDR3 is CASNPTGGGNQPQHF. For the CDR3, the DNA is TGTGCCAGCAACCCGACAGGGGGAGGCAATCAGCCCCAGCATTTT.

The V and J genes are TRBV19 and TRBJ2-7, with TRBD2 identical over 7 bases. The germline V gene has CDR1 LNHDA and CDR2 SQIVND (reference sequence). The CDR3 runs to 14 residues. V trimming: 4 bases; J trimming: 2 bases; junction bases outside the gene matches: 5. The CDR3 protein is CASSTVAGTYEQYF. The CDR3 DNA reads TGTGCCAGTAGTACGGTAGCGGGCACCTACGAGCAGTACTTC.

The chain couples TRBV19 to TRBJ2-3; 7 nucleotides line up with TRBD2. This CDR3 comprises 13 residues. Trimming took 5 bases from V and 14 from J; bases not matched to a gene: 13. CDR1 is LNHDA, CDR2 SQIVND, per germline (reference sequence). CDR3 in DNA: TGTGCCAGTAGTCCCCCCGGGAGGCGGGATTTGTATTTT. This gives the protein CASSPPGRRDLYF.

The CDR3 sequence is CASSPPKARPETQYF. The CDR3 DNA sequence: TGCGCCAGCAGCCCCCCTAAGGCCAGGCCGGAGACCCAGTACTTC. The genes are TRBV4-1 and TRBJ2-5; D is unclear. Trimming took off 4 bases at V and 5 bases at J, with 17 bases between the two ends. This CDR3 spans 15 amino acids. Germline-derived CDR1 and CDR2 are MGHRA and YSYEKL.

The gene calls are TRBV9 and TRBJ2-7; a weak D match, TRBD2 (5 bases). Trimming shortened V by 4 bases and J by 0 bases, and 14 bases separated the two germline ends. Germline CDR1 is SGDLS and CDR2 is YYNGEE. CDR3 length: 15 amino acids. In DNA, the CDR3 is TGTGCCAGCAGCCGAGAGGGCGGGTCCTCCTACGAGCAGTACTTC. It encodes CASSREGGSSYEQYF.

This chain uses TRBV6-8 with TRBJ2-3, with 7 bases matching TRBD2. The V gene's germline CDR1 is MNHGY and CDR2 SAAAGT. V was pared by 0 bases and J by 0 bases, with 12 bases of the junction left unmatched. This CDR3 is 19 amino acids long. The CDR3 DNA follows: TGTGCCAGCAGTTACTCGTTATGTGGGGACTATCGAAGCACAGATACGCAGTATTTT. This translates into CASSYSLCGDYRSTDTQYF.

This chain joins TRBV28 and TRBJ2-6, with D uncertain. The V and J ends lost 5 bases and 0 bases respectively, with 11 bases between them. CDR3 length: 16 residues. Germline V gene data show CDR1 as MDHEN and CDR2 as SYDVKM. The CDR3 DNA sequence: TGTGCCAGCAGTCCGCAGTCTCTCTCTGGGGCCAACGTCCTGACTTTC. Protein sequence: CASSPQSLSGANVLTF.

As DNA, the CDR3 is TGCGCCAGCAGCCAAGAGGTAGGACAGAAAATTTATGGCTACACCTTC. Amino acid sequence: CASSQEVGQKIYGYTF. The chain couples TRBV4-1 to TRBJ1-2; TRBD1 might be the D (6 bases). The CDR3 runs to 16 residues. V dropped 0 bases and J dropped 5 bases, with 16 bases sitting between them. Germline V gene lookup returns CDR1 MGHRA and CDR2 YSYEKL.